This T cell receptor beta chain was retrieved from a study of tissue T cells after allogeneic stem cell transplantation. Regarding the study as a whole: The patient cohort was small and clinically heterogeneous, with limited sampling depth.

Median post-mortem interval was approximately ten hours for GI, liver, skin and lymphoid tissues. Method: immunoSEQ multiplex PCR; TCRdb's copy keeps in-frame clones and lacks some. The repertoire consists of around 1,600 clones, with 65% to 75% occurring once and the leading ten covering less than 25%. Germline V gives CDR1 MGHRA, CDR2 YSYEKL. Trimming pared 5 bases from V and 8 bases from J, leaving 15 bases between. CDR3 length: 14 amino acids. This clone was detected only a few times. The target antigen is unknown. The chain has TRBV4-1 and TRBJ1-4, with D perhaps matching TRBD1 (6 bases). The source of this sequence is a female donor at least 60 years old with lung cancer. The sample here was tissue from the stomach, taken at autopsy. CDR3 coding DNA: TGCGCCAGCAGCAGCCGGGACGGGGGCGAAAAACTGTTTTTT. Its protein product is CASSSRDGGEKLFF.